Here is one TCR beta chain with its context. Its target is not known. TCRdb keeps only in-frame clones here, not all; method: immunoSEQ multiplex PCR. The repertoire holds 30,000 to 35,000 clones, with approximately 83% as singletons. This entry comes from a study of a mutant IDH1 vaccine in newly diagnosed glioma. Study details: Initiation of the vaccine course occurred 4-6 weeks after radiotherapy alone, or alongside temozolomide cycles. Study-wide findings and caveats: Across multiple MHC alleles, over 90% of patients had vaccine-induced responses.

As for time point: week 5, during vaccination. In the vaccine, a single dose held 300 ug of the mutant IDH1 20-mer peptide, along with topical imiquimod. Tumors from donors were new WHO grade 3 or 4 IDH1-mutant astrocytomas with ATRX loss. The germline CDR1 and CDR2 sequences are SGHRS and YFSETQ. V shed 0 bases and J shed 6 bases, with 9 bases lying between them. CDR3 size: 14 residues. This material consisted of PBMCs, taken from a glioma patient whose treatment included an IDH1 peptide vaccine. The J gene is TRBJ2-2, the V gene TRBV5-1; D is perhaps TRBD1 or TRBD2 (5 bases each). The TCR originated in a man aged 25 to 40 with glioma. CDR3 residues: CASSLALGAGELFF. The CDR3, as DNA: TGCGCCAGCAGCTTGGCCCTGGGGGCCGGGGAGCTGTTTTTT.